These 21 T cell receptor beta chains came from one sample sequenced in a study of tumor-infiltrating lymphocytes in primary liver carcinoma. TCR beta cDNA came from approximately 490 ng total RNA, primed with a constant-region primer. Three-round nested multiplex PCR performed with slightly modified ARM-PCR produced the TCR beta libraries. PCR rounds one and two used TRBV1-TRBV30 forward primers with a C-beta reverse primer for about 9 cycles each. TCRdb used MiXCR to reprocess the multiplex PCR reads, holding one entry per CDR3 protein. The sample carries some 180,000 distinct CDR3 sequences, around 60% recorded once. Unsorted whole blood served as the source of blood RNA, and germline DNA was extracted as well. Sequences were obtained from peripheral blood. These receptors were obtained from a middle-aged man with primary liver carcinoma and hepatitis B virus infection.

This clonotype was detected once. A read error may be the cause here, since a much bigger clone is one base away. The DNA for the CDR3 is TGCGCCGGCAGCCAAGGACAGGCGCTCGGAGAGACCCAGTACTTC. Protein: CAGSQGQALGETQYF. The V call is TRBV4-1, the J call TRBJ2-5, with 7 bases aligning to TRBD1. This CDR3 is built from 15 residues. Germline CDR1 MGHRA, CDR2 YSYEKL.

Comment on this clonotype: At one boundary the junction diverges from the germline segment, which might be a read error. V usage is TRBV12-3 or TRBV12-4 and J usage is TRBJ1-5; D gene uncertain. This CDR3 is 12 amino acids long. CDR3 sequence reads: CAGSLTGQPQHF. In DNA, the CDR3 is TGTGCCGGCAGCTTAACGGGGCAGCCCCAGCATTTT.

On this clonotype itself: A read error may account for a junction end that differs from germline. V gene TRBV11-2 combines with J gene TRBJ2-7; D is perhaps TRBD1 (5 bases). Germline CDR1 SGHAT, CDR2 FQNNGV. The CDR3 has 15 amino acids. CDR3 loop: CASSPKDDSSCEQYF. The CDR3 bases are TGTGCCAGCAGCCCAAAGGACGACAGCTCCTGCGAGCAGTACTTC.

Points on this clonotype: The junction and the germline gene differ at one end; a read error may be behind it. The chain is built from TRBV11-2 and TRBJ2-1, with 14 nucleotides matching TRBD2. The germline CDR1 and CDR2 sequences are SGHAT and FQNNGV. The CDR3 covers 15 residues. Here the CDR3 reads CASSPRLAGGDEQLF. CDR3 coding DNA: TGTGCCAGCAGCCCGAGACTAGCGGGGGGGGATGAGCAGCTCTTC. Using reference TRBV11-2 and TRBJ2-1 for the parts outside the CDR3, the full variable domain is EAGVAQSPRYKIIEKRQSVAFWCNPISGHATLYWYQQILGQGPKLLIQFQNNGVVDDSQLPKDRFSAERLKGVDSTLKIQPAKLEDSAVYLCASSPRLAGGDEQLFGPGTRLTVL.

Points on this clonotype: A much larger clonotype is one base distant, so this may be a read error. The chain joins TRBV11-3 to TRBJ2-1, with a tentative D call TRBD1 (5 bases). Germline loops: CDR1 SGHNT, CDR2 YENEEA. CDR3 size: 13 residues. CDR3 in DNA: TGTGTCAGCAGCCCCCGACAGAACAATGAGCAGTTCTTC. Amino acids: CVSSPRQNNEQFF.

This clonotype was found once. Sequence at one end of the junction differs from germline and may be a read error. The chain is built from TRBV4-2 and TRBJ2-1, with TRBD2 identical over 8 bases. The CDR3 consists of 15 residues. Germline V CDR1 and CDR2: LGHNA, YNFKEQ. In DNA form, the CDR3 reads TGTGCCAGCAACCAAACGGGAGGGCAGGACAATGAGCAGTTCTTC. Its protein product is CASNQTGGQDNEQFF.

This clonotype was seen many times. This chain uses TRBV12-3 or TRBV12-4 with TRBJ2-3; TRBD2 matches at 12 bases. Trimming took 6 bases from V and 1 from J; bases not matched to a gene: 2. The CDR3 consists of 15 residues. CDR3 residues: CASSRLAGGTDTQYF. As DNA, the CDR3 is TGTGCCAGCAGCCGACTAGCGGGAGGCACAGATACGCAGTATTTT.

In nucleotides, the CDR3 is TGTGCCAGCAGTACAATTGGTTCACCCCTCCACTTT. Protein sequence: CASSTIGSPLHF. The J gene is TRBJ1-6, the V gene TRBV6-5; D not certain. CDR3 length equals 12 residues. The ends were cut back, 5 bases at V and 9 bases at J, with 8 bases in the middle. Per germline, CDR1 MNHEY and CDR2 SVGAGI.

V usage is TRBV4-1 and J usage is TRBJ1-3; D is possibly TRBD1 (5 bases). Germline loops: CDR1 MGHRA, CDR2 YSYEKL. The CDR3 loop spans 14 amino acids. The CDR3 sequence: CTGSQASRADTIYF. DNA of the CDR3: TGCACCGGCAGCCAAGCCAGCAGGGCGGACACCATATATTTT.

Details on this clonotype: The junction differs from germline at one of its ends, possibly a read error. The V and J genes are TRBV11-2 and TRBJ2-3, with 10 bases fitting TRBD2. The CDR3 contains 16 residues. CDR1 and CDR2 from the germline V gene are SGHAT and FQNNGV. DNA for the CDR3: TGTGCCGGCAGCTCCCTAGCGGGAGCACCCACAGATACGCAGTATTTT. Translation gives CAGSSLAGAPTDTQYF. The variable domain in full, with the rest retrieved from reference TRBV11-2 and TRBJ2-3, is EAGVAQSPRYKIIEKRQSVAFWCNPISGHATLYWYQQILGQGPKLLIQFQNNGVVDDSQLPKDRFSAERLKGVDSTLKIQPAKLEDSAVYLCAGSSLAGAPTDTQYFGPGTRLTVL.

Concerning this clonotype: A much larger clone lies one base from this, so it may be a read error. V and J are TRBV6-5 and TRBJ2-1; D perhaps matches TRBD1 (6 bases). Germline V gene sequence: CDR1 MNHEY, CDR2 SVGAGI. Trimming cost V 4 bases and J 7 bases, with 8 bases left between them. The CDR3 is 12 amino acids. Written as DNA, the CDR3 is TGTGCCAGCAGTTTCGGACAGAATGAGCAGTTCTTC. This sequence encodes CASSFGQNEQFF.

The J gene is TRBJ1-1, the V gene TRBV6-5; D is unresolved. V dropped 5 bases and J dropped 0 bases, with 7 bases sitting between them. This CDR3 is built from 13 residues. Germline V gene sequence: CDR1 MNHEY, CDR2 SVGAGI. CDR3 DNA: TGTGCCAGCAGTCCGGCAATGAACACTGAAGCTTTCTTT. It specifies CASSPAMNTEAFF.

A remark on this clonotype: This may arise from a read error, as a much more abundant clone is one base away. The chain is built from TRBV29-1 and TRBJ2-7; 12 bases fit TRBD2. V shed 8 bases, J shed 0 bases, and the junction held 8 bases outside the gene matches. The CDR3 has 15 amino acids. Per germline, CDR1 SQVTM and CDR2 ANQGSEA. CDR3 bases: TGCAGCATTGTACCGACTAGCGGGAGCTCCTACGAGCAGTACTTC. It codes for CSIVPTSGSSYEQYF.

The chain combines TRBV29-1 with TRBJ2-1; 9 bases are a match to TRBD2. From germline, CDR1 is SQVTM and CDR2 ANQGSEA. The CDR3 totals 15 residues. Unmatched junction bases numbered 8, after V lost 7 bases and J lost 1 base. CDR3 nucleotides: TGCAGCGGGGTCGGGCTAGCGGGGTCCTACAATGAGCAGTTCTTC. This sequence encodes CSGVGLAGSYNEQFF.

This clonotype was picked up many times. The DNA of the CDR3 is TGTGCCAGCAGCTCGATCCGGGGGGGTCAGCCCCAGCATTTT. It encodes CASSSIRGGQPQHF. The V and J genes are TRBV11-1 and TRBJ1-5; perhaps TRBD1 as D (5 bases). This CDR3 is 14 amino acids long. V lost 4 bases and J lost 6, with 13 bases in between. Germline values: CDR1 SGHAT, CDR2 FQDESV (reference sequence).

Comments on this clonotype: The junction and the germline gene differ at one end; a read error may be behind it. CDR3 amino acids: CASSSGLNQETEYF. CDR3 bases: TGTGCCAGCAGCTCTGGACTGAATCAAGAGACCGAGTACTTC. The chain recombines TRBV11-2 with TRBJ2-5, with a possible D match to TRBD2 (5 bases). The CDR3 loop spans 14 amino acids. The germline V gene has CDR1 SGHAT and CDR2 FQNNGV.

This clonotype was observed a few times. The chain has TRBV4-2 and TRBJ2-7; D unresolved. The V and J ends lost 0 bases and 0 bases respectively, with 12 bases between them. CDR3 length equals 16 residues. The germline V gene encodes CDR1 LGHNA and CDR2 YNFKEQ. The CDR3 DNA follows: TGTGCCAGCAGCCAAGATCGAAATGCTGTCTCCTACGAGCAGTACTTC. Translated, it gives CASSQDRNAVSYEQYF.

The chain has TRBV10-3 and TRBJ1-5; D is possibly TRBD1 (5 bases). Trimming took 6 bases from V and 1 from J, leaving 10 bases between them. The germline gives CDR1 ENHRY, CDR2 SYGVKD. The CDR3 contains 14 residues. CDR3 in DNA: TGTGCCATCAGCCGAGGGGAGAGCAATCAGCCCCAGCATTTT. This codes for CAISRGESNQPQHF.

This clonotype was seen a single time. V is TRBV12-3 or TRBV12-4 and J is TRBJ2-1, with D perhaps matching TRBD2 (6 bases). The CDR3 extends over 15 amino acids. Deletions cut 1 base from V and 5 bases from J, with 12 bases between. The CDR3 loop is CASSLGGNLNNEQFF. CDR3 in DNA: TGTGCCAGCAGTTTAGGCGGGAATCTAAACAATGAGCAGTTCTTC.

This clonotype was seen a handful of times. The chain has TRBV5-5 and TRBJ1-5; D not certain. Per the germline V gene, CDR1 is SGHKS and CDR2 is YYEKEE (reference sequence). Trimming removed 4 bases from V and 8 bases from J, with 13 bases in between. The CDR3 covers 13 residues. CDR3 nucleotides: TGTGCCAGCAGCCAGTTGTTGTCGGAGCCCCAGCATTTT. Translation: CASSQLLSEPQHF.

Comments on this clonotype: It may be a read error: a sequence one base away is much more abundant. This chain links TRBV4-2 with TRBJ2-5; TRBD2 matches at 11 bases. CDR3 size: 16 residues. Germline CDR1 and CDR2: LGHNA and YNFKEQ. J was trimmed by 7 bases and V by 3 bases; bases with no gene match: 10. CDR3 in DNA: TGTGCCAGCAGCCACAGACTAGCGGGGACCGGTGTGACCCAGTACTTC. Encoded protein: CASSHRLAGTGVTQYF.